These 8 T cell receptor beta chains share one sample of origin, sequenced in a study of T cell clonality in common variable immunodeficiency. Here immunoSEQ multiplex PCR was the method, and the copy in TCRdb shows in-frame clones only, minus some. This sample has tens of thousands of clones, each found more than once. Sequencing was carried out using peripheral blood mononuclear cells. Source of these receptors: a person between 18 and 75 years old in good health.

This clone showed up many times. The read halts 3 residues ahead of the CDR3 end, with the missing end drawn from the germline J gene. The V and J genes are TRBV10-3 and TRBJ1-4; the D gene is possibly TRBD1 (6 bases). CDR3 size: 14 residues. CDR1 and CDR2 from the germline V gene are ENHRY and SYGVKD. Trimming shortened V by 2 bases and J by 8 bases, and 12 bases separated the two germline ends. Incomplete CDR3 DNA: TGTGCCATCAGTGAGGGGACGAGGGGGGAAAAA. Protein sequence: CAISEGTRGEK. The complete CDR3 protein is CAISEGTRGEKLFF.

At least ten counts were recorded for this clone. The CDR3 goes on 3 residues after the read ends, and that part is filled in from the germline J gene. The chain has TRBV7-9 and TRBJ2-5; 8 nucleotides match TRBD2. V lost 5 bases, J lost 5 bases, and 4 bases stayed unmatched. This CDR3 is 13 amino acids long. The germline V gene has CDR1 SEHNR and CDR2 FQNEAQ (reference sequence). Partial CDR3 DNA: TGTGCCAGCAGCCCGAGCGGGAGTGAGACC. As protein: CASSPSGSET. The whole CDR3 protein is CASSPSGSETQYF.

With regard to this clone: The DNA ends 3 residues before the CDR3 does, and the rest of the CDR3 is filled in from the germline J gene. This chain uses TRBV7-2 with TRBJ1-2; D is unresolved. Germline CDR1 reads SGHTA; CDR2 reads FQGNSA. This CDR3 has 11 residues. CDR3 bases read: TGTGCCAGCACCCTCTCCTACGAC. It codes for CASTLSYD. The entire CDR3 protein is CASTLSYDYTF.

This clone came up many times. The read ends 3 residues early relative to the CDR3; the germline J gene fills the gap. The rearrangement joins TRBV5-1 to TRBJ2-3, with a weak D call TRBD1 (6 bases). The CDR3 is 16 residues long. V lost 0 bases and J 6 bases, leaving 17 bases between the germline ends. Per the germline V gene, CDR1 is SGHRS and CDR2 is YFSETQ. The DNA read from the CDR3 is TGCGCCAGCAGCTTGGGGACAGTCGTTCGGATTGATACG. Its translation is CASSLGTVVRIDT. The full CDR3 protein reads CASSLGTVVRIDTQYF.

This clone occurred many times. The read comes to an end 3 residues before the CDR3 does, leaving the germline J gene to fill in the end. The chain links TRBV29-1 to TRBJ1-1; D remains ambiguous. CDR1 is SQVTM, CDR2 ANQGSEA, per germline. The CDR3 length is 11 residues. Trimming took off 3 bases at V and 2 bases at J, with 4 bases between the two ends. CDR3 loop: CSVDRNTEAFF. The DNA read from the CDR3 is TGCAGCGTTGACAGAAACACTGAA.

This clone was seen at least ten times. The CDR3 end falls 3 residues outside the read, so it is completed with the germline J gene. This chain joins TRBV20-1 and TRBJ2-4; no reliable D call. CDR1 and CDR2 (germline): DFQATT, SNEGSKA (reference sequence). Trimming left V 6 bases short and J 0 bases short, with 18 bases between. This CDR3 has 16 amino acids. CDR3 sequence: CSARNFHQLAKNIQYF. CDR3 bases read: TGCAGTGCCCGTAACTTCCACCAACTAGCCAAAAACATT.

This clone has a count of ten or more. The sequence runs out 3 residues before the end of the CDR3; the remainder is reconstructed from the germline J gene. The rearrangement uses TRBV5-1 and TRBJ2-5; a possible D gene is TRBD1 (6 bases). CDR1 and CDR2 from the germline V gene are SGHRS and YFSETQ. There are 15 residues in the CDR3. V was trimmed by 5 bases and J by 0 bases, leaving 14 bases between them. This CDR3 reads CASSLGRGYQETQYF. CDR3 DNA, as far as it was read: TGCGCCAGCAGTCTGGGAAGGGGGTACCAAGAGACC.

This clone was seen repeatedly, ten times or more. The read terminates 3 residues ahead of where the CDR3 ends, so the germline J gene completes it. The chain links TRBV10-3 to TRBJ2-2; 11 bases map to TRBD1. After removal of 5 bases from V and 6 bases from J, the junction contained 5 bases not matched to a gene. Germline lookup yields CDR1 ENHRY and CDR2 SYGVKD. This CDR3 has 15 amino acids. CDR3 in amino acids: CAISIGTGGPGELFF. CDR3 DNA (partial): TGTGCCATCAGTATCGGGACAGGGGGACCCGGGGAG.